Shown below are 22 T cell receptor beta chains from a single sample sequenced in a study of CD8+ T cells in alopecia areata. Reverse transcription of extracted RNA yielded cDNA, which provided the sequencing template. Method: immunoSEQ multiplex PCR; TCRdb's copy keeps in-frame clones and lacks some. Seen here are 150,000 to 200,000 clones, about 71% observed once, and the top ten hold approximately 0.91%. Regarding treatment: oral pan-JAK inhibitor, 5-10 mg twice daily. The specimen was CD4+ T cells sorted from blood, collected at week 4, from a patient treated with tofacitinib. All receptors come from a human donor with alopecia areata.

There are a few counts of this clone. The rearrangement joins TRBV7-9 to TRBJ1-2, with 10 bases that match TRBD1. J was trimmed by 3 bases and V by 4 bases; bases with no gene match: 2. CDR3 length: 14 residues. The germline V gene has CDR1 SEHNR and CDR2 FQNEAQ (reference sequence). CDR3 DNA sequence: TGTGCCAGCAGCTCGACAGGGGGCGACTATGGCTACACCTTC. Protein product: CASSSTGGDYGYTF.

The J gene is TRBJ1-1, the V gene TRBV30; 7 positions match TRBD1. J lost 4 bases, V lost 5 bases, and 7 bases had no gene match. Germline V gene sequence: CDR1 GTSNPN, CDR2 SVGIG (reference sequence). This CDR3 comprises 13 residues. CDR3 sequence (DNA): TGTGCCTGGCTACTCAGGGGGACCACTGAAGCTTTCTTT. It translates to CAWLLRGTTEAFF.

The J gene is TRBJ1-2, the V gene TRBV29-1, with D tentatively TRBD1 (5 bases). The germline V gene has CDR1 SQVTM and CDR2 ANQGSEA. Trimming cost V 0 bases and J 8 bases, with 13 bases left between them. The CDR3 has 13 amino acids. CDR3 bases: TGCAGCGTTGAAGATGTTAGGGGCGGCGGCTACACCTTC. Protein: CSVEDVRGGGYTF.

The chain recombines TRBV29-1 with TRBJ2-4, with 15 bases aligning to TRBD2. Germline-derived CDR1 and CDR2 are SQVTM and ANQGSEA. Trimming removed 6 bases from V and 5 bases from J; junction bases left unmatched: 2. This CDR3 has 14 amino acids. CDR3 in amino acids: CSVGLAGGQNIQYF. For the CDR3, the DNA is TGCAGCGTCGGACTAGCGGGGGGGCAAAACATTCAGTACTTC.

The chain joins TRBV28 to TRBJ2-7; TRBD1 agrees at 7 bases. Trimming removed 5 bases from V and 3 bases from J; junction bases left unmatched: 10. The CDR3 has 15 residues. CDR1 MDHEN and CDR2 SYDVKM come from the germline V gene. The CDR3 nucleotides read TGTGCCAGCAGTGTCCACGGGACAGCAGACTACGAGCAGTACTTC. It translates to CASSVHGTADYEQYF.

The chain is built from TRBV30 and TRBJ2-3; D perhaps matches TRBD2 (7 bases). CDR3 length equals 15 residues. The ends were cut back, 2 bases at V and 3 bases at J, with 15 bases in the middle. The germline gives CDR1 GTSNPN, CDR2 SVGIG (reference sequence). This chain's CDR3 is CAWSIWGGRTDTQYF. The CDR3, as DNA: TGTGCCTGGAGTATCTGGGGGGGCAGAACAGATACGCAGTATTTT. Full variable domain (remainder filled in from reference TRBV30 and TRBJ2-3): SQTIHQWPATLVQPVGSPLSLECTVEGTSNPNLYWYRQAAGRGLQLLFYSVGIGQISSEVPQNLSASRPQDRQFILSSKKLLLSDSGFYLCAWSIWGGRTDTQYFGPGTRLTVL.

This clone was detected only a few times. The same CDR3 also results from other DNA sequences found in this sample. The V gene is TRBV7-9, the J gene TRBJ2-7, with D unclear. Germline CDR1 is SEHNR and CDR2 is FQNEAQ (reference sequence). V was shortened by 0 bases and J by 4 bases, with 7 bases between the two germline ends. The CDR3 totals 13 residues. CDR3 nucleotide sequence: TGTGCCAGCAGCTTAGCGGGGTTGTACGAGCAGTACTTC. Protein: CASSLAGLYEQYF.

This clone has more than one count but fewer than ten. The V call is TRBV6-5, the J call TRBJ2-1, with 7 bases identical to TRBD2. The CDR3 is 14 amino acids. The junction had 2 bases not matched to a gene; V was cut back by 6 bases and J by 0 bases. Germline V gene lookup returns CDR1 MNHEY and CDR2 SVGAGI. The CDR3 region has the DNA TGTGCCAGCAGAGCGGGGTACTCCTACAATGAGCAGTTCTTC. Residues: CASRAGYSYNEQFF.

This clone came up a few times. This sequence joins TRBV7-9 and TRBJ1-1; D gene ambiguous. This CDR3 comprises 14 residues. Germline-derived CDR1 and CDR2 are SEHNR and FQNEAQ (reference sequence). With 5 bases removed from V and 7 bases from J, the gap between germline ends came to 17 bases. The CDR3 DNA reads as TGTGCCAGCAGCCTACGAGCAGGCCAAGATGAAGCTTTCTTT. Translation gives CASSLRAGQDEAFF.

The genes are TRBV5-1 and TRBJ2-3; TRBD2 matches 7 bases. The length of the CDR3 is 17 residues. Germline CDR1 and CDR2: SGHRS and YFSETQ. Germline trimming cut 3 bases from V and 0 bases from J; bases unmatched to any gene: 10. The DNA for the CDR3 is TGCGCCAGCAGCTGGGGAAATGCGGGGGTTAGCACAGATACGCAGTATTTT. It encodes CASSWGNAGVSTDTQYF.

This clone was seen only a few times. V and J are TRBV14 and TRBJ2-3; tentative D call: TRBD2 (6 bases). The V end lost 4 bases, the J end lost 6 bases, and 17 bases lay between the germline ends. This CDR3 comprises 15 residues. Looked up from germline, CDR1 is SGHDN and CDR2 is FVKESK. This CDR3 reads CASSLPSARRDTQYF. CDR3 nucleotide sequence: TGTGCCAGCAGCCTCCCTAGCGCCCGAAGGGATACGCAGTATTTT.

V usage is TRBV30 and J usage is TRBJ1-2; 7 nucleotides match TRBD1. Germline CDR1 and CDR2: GTSNPN and SVGIG (reference sequence). The CDR3 totals 12 residues. Trimming took 4 bases from V and 4 from J; bases not matched to a gene: 3. The CDR3 sequence: CAWNGQAYGYTF. CDR3 DNA: TGTGCCTGGAATGGACAGGCCTATGGCTACACCTTC.

The chain uses TRBV27 and TRBJ1-5, with 9 bases aligning to TRBD1. This CDR3 comprises 14 residues. The V gene's germline CDR1 is MNHEY and CDR2 SMNVEV (reference sequence). Unmatched junction bases numbered 5, after V lost 6 bases and J lost 5 bases. CDR3 bases: TGTGCCAGCAGCCGCGGACAGGGGTATCAGCCCCAGCATTTT. The encoded protein is CASSRGQGYQPQHF.

The J gene is TRBJ1-2, the V gene TRBV6-5; a possible D gene is TRBD1 (5 bases). This CDR3 is 14 amino acids long. CDR1 is MNHEY, CDR2 SVGAGI, per germline. Deletions cut 2 bases from V and 11 bases from J, with 18 bases between. CDR3 sequence (DNA): TGTGCCAGCAGTTACGGGGCTTCCCCAGGACTTTACACCTTC. This codes for CASSYGASPGLYTF.

The chain carries TRBV7-9 and TRBJ1-6; D perhaps matches TRBD1 (6 bases). V lost 1 base, J lost 10 bases, and 14 bases lay in between. CDR3 length: 15 residues. Per the germline V gene, CDR1 is SEHNR and CDR2 is FQNEAQ (reference sequence). The CDR3 sequence is CASSLVGGGYSPLHF. DNA of the CDR3: TGTGCCAGCAGCTTAGTAGGGGGGGGTTACTCACCCCTCCACTTT.

This chain uses TRBV29-1 with TRBJ2-7; possibly TRBD2 for D (6 bases). This CDR3 has 14 residues. The germline CDR1 and CDR2 sequences are SQVTM and ANQGSEA. V was cut by 5 bases and J by 2 bases, with 16 bases left in between. Here the CDR3 DNA reads TGCAGCGTTCGCCTGCGGGGCCCCACCTACGAGCAGTACTTC. Protein: CSVRLRGPTYEQYF.

The chain employs TRBV5-1 and TRBJ1-2; no clear D. Trimming removed 4 bases at V and 5 bases at J, with 12 bases between. Germline V lookup: CDR1 SGHRS, CDR2 YFSETQ. CDR3 length equals 13 residues. The CDR3 DNA reads as TGCGCCAGCAGCACGGACGGTTCGTATGGCTACACCTTC. Translation: CASSTDGSYGYTF. Full variable domain (remainder filled in from reference TRBV5-1 and TRBJ1-2): KAGVTQTPRYLIKTRGQQVTLSCSPISGHRSVSWYQQTPGQGLQFLFEYFSETQRNKGNFPGRFSGRQFSNSRSEMNVSTLELGDSALYLCASSTDGSYGYTFGSGTRLTVV.

This chain joins TRBV9 and TRBJ2-3; D call uncertain. Germline lookup yields CDR1 SGDLS and CDR2 YYNGEE. The CDR3 has 15 residues. V lost 2 bases to trimming and J lost 2 bases, with 12 bases between them. DNA for the CDR3: TGTGCCAGCAGCGTTTCTCCAGCCTACACAGATACGCAGTATTTT. Its protein is CASSVSPAYTDTQYF. Looking up the rest from reference TRBV9 and TRBJ2-3 gives the full variable domain: DSGVTQTPKHLITATGQRVTLRCSPRSGDLSVYWYQQSLDQGLQFLIQYYNGEERAKGNILERFSAQQFPDLHSELNLSSLELGDSALYFCASSVSPAYTDTQYFGPGTRLTVL.

The rearrangement links TRBV30 to TRBJ1-6; no clear D. CDR1 and CDR2 from the germline V gene are GTSNPN and SVGIG (reference sequence). Trimming shortened V by 3 bases and J by 10 bases, and 19 bases separated the two germline ends. This CDR3 spans 15 amino acids. The DNA of the CDR3 is TGTGCCTGGAGGGGGAGGACCTTGTTGGGGTCACCCCTCCACTTT. It translates to CAWRGRTLLGSPLHF. Based on the CDR3 plus reference TRBV30 and TRBJ1-6, the full variable domain is SQTIHQWPATLVQPVGSPLSLECTVEGTSNPNLYWYRQAAGRGLQLLFYSVGIGQISSEVPQNLSASRPQDRQFILSSKKLLLSDSGFYLCAWRGRTLLGSPLHFGNGTRLTVT.

The genes are TRBV20-1 and TRBJ1-1, with 9 bases lining up with TRBD1. The ends lost 6 bases at V and 11 bases at J; junction bases unmatched: 7. Germline CDR1 is DFQATT and CDR2 is SNEGSKA (reference sequence). This CDR3 has 11 amino acids. The CDR3 spells CSASRGTGAFF. The DNA for the CDR3 is TGCAGTGCCAGTAGGGGGACAGGGGCTTTCTTT.

The CDR3 bases are TGTGCCCACGGGGCACCGTTTGGGAACACTGAAGCTTTCTTT. Translation: CAHGAPFGNTEAFF. This chain links TRBV30 with TRBJ1-1; tentative D call: TRBD1 (5 bases). Germline assignment: CDR1 GTSNPN and CDR2 SVGIG (reference sequence). The V end lost 8 bases, the J end lost 1 base, and 17 bases lay between the germline ends. This CDR3 region has 14 residues.

The gene calls are TRBV7-2 and TRBJ1-2; D not certain. Germline CDR1 is SGHTA and CDR2 is FQGNSA. The CDR3 is made up of 16 amino acids. Trimming pared 1 base from V and 2 bases from J, leaving 14 bases between. CDR3: CASSLEVHRKNYGYTF. The CDR3 DNA reads TGTGCCAGCAGCTTAGAAGTACACAGAAAAAACTATGGCTACACCTTC.